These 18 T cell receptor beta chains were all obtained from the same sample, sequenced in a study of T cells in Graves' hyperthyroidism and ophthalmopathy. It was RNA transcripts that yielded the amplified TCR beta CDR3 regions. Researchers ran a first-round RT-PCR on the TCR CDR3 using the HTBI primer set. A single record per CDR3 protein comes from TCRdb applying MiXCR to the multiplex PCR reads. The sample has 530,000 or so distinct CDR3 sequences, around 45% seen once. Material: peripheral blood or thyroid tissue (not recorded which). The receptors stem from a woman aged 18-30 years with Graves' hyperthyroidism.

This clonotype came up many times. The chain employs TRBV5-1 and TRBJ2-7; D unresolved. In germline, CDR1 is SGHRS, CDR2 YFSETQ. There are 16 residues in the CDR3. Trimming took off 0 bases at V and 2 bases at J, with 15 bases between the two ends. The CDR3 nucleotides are TGCGCCAGCAGCTTGGTCGGTGTAGGGCAGACCTACGAGCAGTACTTC. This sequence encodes CASSLVGVGQTYEQYF.

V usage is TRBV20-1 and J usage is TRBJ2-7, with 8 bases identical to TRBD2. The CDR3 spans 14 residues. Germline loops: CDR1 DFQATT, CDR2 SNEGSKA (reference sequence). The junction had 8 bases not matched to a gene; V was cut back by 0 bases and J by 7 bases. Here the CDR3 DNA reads TGCAGTGCTAGAGATAGCGGGGTACATCGGGAGCAGTACTTC. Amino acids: CSARDSGVHREQYF.

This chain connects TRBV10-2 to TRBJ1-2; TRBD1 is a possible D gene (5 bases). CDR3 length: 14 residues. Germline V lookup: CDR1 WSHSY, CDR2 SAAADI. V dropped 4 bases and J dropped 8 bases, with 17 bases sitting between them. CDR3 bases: TGCGCCAGCAGTGCTACCGGGGACGGGGCCGGCTACACCTTC. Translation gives CASSATGDGAGYTF.

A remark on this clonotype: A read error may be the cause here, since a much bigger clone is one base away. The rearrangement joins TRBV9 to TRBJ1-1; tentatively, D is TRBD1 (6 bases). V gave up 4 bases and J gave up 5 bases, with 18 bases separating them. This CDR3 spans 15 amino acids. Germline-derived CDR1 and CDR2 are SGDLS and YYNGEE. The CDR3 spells CASSSPWQGKTEAFF. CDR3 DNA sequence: TGTGCCAGCAGCTCACCCTGGCAGGGGAAAACTGAAGCTTTCTTT.

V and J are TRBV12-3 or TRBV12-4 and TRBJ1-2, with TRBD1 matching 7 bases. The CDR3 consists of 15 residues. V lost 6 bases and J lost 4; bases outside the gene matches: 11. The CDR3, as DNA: TGTGCCAGCAGCCGAATCCTACAGGGGTTCTATGGCTACACCTTC. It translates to CASSRILQGFYGYTF.

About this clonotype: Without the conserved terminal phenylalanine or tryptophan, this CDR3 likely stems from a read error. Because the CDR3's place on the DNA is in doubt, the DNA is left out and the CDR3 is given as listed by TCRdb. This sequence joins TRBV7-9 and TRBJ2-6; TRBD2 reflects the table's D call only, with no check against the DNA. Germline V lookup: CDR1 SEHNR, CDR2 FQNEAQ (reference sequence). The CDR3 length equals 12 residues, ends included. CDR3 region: CASSLLGLAEFG.

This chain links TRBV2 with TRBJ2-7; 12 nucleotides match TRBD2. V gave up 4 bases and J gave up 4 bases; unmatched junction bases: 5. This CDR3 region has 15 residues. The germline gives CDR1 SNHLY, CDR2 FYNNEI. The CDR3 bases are TGTGCCAGCAGTGGGACTAGCGGGGCTACTTACGAGCAGTACTTC. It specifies CASSGTSGATYEQYF.

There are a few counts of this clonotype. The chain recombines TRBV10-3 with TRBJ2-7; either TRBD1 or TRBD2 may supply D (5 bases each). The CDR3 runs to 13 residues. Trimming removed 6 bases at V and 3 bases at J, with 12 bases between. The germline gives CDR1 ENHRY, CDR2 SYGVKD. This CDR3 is CAISGDGVYEQYF. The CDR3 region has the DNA TGTGCCATCAGCGGGGACGGAGTCTACGAGCAGTACTTC.

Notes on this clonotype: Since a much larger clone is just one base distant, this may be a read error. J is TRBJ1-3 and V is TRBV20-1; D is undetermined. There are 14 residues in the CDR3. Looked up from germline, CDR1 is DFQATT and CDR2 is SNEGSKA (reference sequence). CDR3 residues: CRARDPLGGNTIYF. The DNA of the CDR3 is TGCCGTGCTAGAGACCCGTTGGGTGGAAACACCATATATTTT.

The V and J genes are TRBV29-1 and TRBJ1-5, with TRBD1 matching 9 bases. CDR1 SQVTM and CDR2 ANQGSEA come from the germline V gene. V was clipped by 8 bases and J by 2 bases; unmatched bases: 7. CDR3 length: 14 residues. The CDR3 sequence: CSPGQGIGNQPQHF. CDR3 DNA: TGCAGCCCGGGACAGGGAATCGGCAATCAGCCCCAGCATTTT.

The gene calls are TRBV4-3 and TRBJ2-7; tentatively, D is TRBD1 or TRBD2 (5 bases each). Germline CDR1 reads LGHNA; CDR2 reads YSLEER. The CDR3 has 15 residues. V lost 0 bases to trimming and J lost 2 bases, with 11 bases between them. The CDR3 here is CASSQDFRGPYEQYF. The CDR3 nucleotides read TGCGCCAGCAGCCAAGATTTTCGGGGACCCTACGAGCAGTACTTC.

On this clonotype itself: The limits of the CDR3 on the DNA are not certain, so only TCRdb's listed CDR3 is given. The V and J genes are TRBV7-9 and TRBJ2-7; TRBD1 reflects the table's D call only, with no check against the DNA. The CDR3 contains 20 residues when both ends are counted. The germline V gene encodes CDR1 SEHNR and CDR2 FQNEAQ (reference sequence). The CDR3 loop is CASSFYICSAHGTGTYEQYF.

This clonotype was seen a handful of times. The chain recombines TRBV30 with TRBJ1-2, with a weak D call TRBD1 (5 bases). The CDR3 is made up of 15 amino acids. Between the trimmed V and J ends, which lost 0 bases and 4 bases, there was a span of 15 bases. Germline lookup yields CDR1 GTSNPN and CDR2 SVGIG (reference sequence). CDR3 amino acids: CAWSVPRRATYGYTF. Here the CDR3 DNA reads TGTGCCTGGAGTGTCCCCCGCAGGGCGACCTATGGCTACACCTTC.

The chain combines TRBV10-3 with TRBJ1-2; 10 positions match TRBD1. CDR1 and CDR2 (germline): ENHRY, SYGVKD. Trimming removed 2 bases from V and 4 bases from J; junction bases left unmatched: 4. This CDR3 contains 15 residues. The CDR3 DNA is TGTGCCATCAGTGAGCCGAGGACAGGGGGCTATGGCTACACCTTC. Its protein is CAISEPRTGGYGYTF.

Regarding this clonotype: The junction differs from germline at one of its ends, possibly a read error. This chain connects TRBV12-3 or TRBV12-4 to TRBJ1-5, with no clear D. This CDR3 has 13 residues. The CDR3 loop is CASGLFGAQYEHF. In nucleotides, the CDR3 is TGTGCCAGCGGTTTGTTTGGCGCCCAGTACGAGCATTTT.

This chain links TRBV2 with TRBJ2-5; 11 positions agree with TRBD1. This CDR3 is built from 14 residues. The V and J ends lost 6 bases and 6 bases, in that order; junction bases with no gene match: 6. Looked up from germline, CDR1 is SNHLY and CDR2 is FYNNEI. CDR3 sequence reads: CASSLDRGRKTQYF. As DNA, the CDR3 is TGTGCCAGCAGCTTGGACAGGGGGCGGAAGACCCAGTACTTC.

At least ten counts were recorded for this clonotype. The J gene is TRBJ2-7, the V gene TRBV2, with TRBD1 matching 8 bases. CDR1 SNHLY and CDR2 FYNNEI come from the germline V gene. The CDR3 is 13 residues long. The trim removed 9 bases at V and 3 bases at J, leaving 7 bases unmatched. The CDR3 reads CARGQGRGYEQYF. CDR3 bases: TGTGCCAGAGGACAGGGTCGGGGCTACGAGCAGTACTTC.

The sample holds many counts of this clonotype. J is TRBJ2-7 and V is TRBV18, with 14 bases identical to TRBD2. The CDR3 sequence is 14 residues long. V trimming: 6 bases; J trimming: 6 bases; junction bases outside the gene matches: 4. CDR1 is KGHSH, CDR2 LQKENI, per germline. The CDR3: CASSPGTSGSEQYF. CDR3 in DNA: TGTGCCAGCTCGCCTGGGACTAGCGGGAGCGAGCAGTACTTC. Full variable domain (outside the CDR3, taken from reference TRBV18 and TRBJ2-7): NAGVMQNPRHLVRRRGQEARLRCSPMKGHSHVYWYRQLPEEGLKFMVYLQKENIIDESGMPKERFSAEFPKEGPSILRIQQVVRGDSAAYFCASSPGTSGSEQYFGPGTRLTVT.